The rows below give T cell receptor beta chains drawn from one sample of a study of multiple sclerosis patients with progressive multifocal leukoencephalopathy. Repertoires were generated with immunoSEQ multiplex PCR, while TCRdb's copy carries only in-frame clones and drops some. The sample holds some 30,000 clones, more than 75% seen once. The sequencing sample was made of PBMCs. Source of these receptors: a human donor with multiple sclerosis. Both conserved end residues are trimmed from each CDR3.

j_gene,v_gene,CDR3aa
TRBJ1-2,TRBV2,ASRQLTILNYGYT
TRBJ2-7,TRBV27,ASSPARGGGSYEQY
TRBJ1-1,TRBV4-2,ASSQENPPNTEAF
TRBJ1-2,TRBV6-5,ASSYSPGAANYGYT
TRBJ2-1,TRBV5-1,ASSSTGGSYNEQF
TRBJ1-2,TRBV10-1,ASSEAANYGYT
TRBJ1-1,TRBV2,ASKTGGNTEAF
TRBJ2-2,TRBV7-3,ASSSRAGAFTGELF
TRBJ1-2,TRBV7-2,ASSPSGGQTLNYGYT
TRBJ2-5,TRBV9,ASSAGRTGIETQY
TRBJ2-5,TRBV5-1,ASSPRGETQY
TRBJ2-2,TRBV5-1,ASSRSGRGDTGELF
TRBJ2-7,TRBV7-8,ASTIDTAYEQY
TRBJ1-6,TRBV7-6,ASSSGNNSPLH
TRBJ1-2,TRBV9,ASSGDGGEDYGYT
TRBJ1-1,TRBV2,ASRKIRRIEAF
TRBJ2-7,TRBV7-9,ASSLVSAAKGEQY
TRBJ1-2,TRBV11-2,ASSPAFATNYGYT
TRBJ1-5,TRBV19,ASSKYRGSNQPQH
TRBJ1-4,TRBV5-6,ASSDGTGDEKLF
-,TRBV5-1,ASSPTALGTYEQY
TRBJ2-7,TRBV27,ASSMAAGSSYEQY
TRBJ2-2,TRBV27,ASSLVNRATGELF
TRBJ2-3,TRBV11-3,ASSTGPGTQY
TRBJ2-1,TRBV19,ASSPRERGLAVYNEQF
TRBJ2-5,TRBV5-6,ASSLAGLQETQY
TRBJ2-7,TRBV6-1,ASSEWVAGGHYEQY
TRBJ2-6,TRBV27,ASSSGSGANVLT
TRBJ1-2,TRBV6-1,ASSEFGAGGYT
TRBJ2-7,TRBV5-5,ASSLALGTGYEQY
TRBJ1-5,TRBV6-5,ASSYSEGGNQPQH
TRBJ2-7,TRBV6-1,ASSDRGPYEQY
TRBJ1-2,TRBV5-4,ASSLGTVYT
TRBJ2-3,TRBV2,ASSLTGSGSTDTQY
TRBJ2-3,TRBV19,ASSHPGLAGVKTDTQY
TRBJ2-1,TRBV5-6,ASSLGPRDSGNEQF
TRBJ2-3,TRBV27,ASSLIRGSTDTQY
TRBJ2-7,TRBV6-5,ASSHLMGQGKNEQY
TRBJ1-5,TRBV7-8,ASTKGDGYNQPQH
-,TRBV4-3,ASSQGASASYEQY
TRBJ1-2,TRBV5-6,ASSLSGSYGYT
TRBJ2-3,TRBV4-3,ASSQLGGGRTDTQY
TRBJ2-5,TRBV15,ATSREAQETQY
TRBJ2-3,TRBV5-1,ASSRTDTQY
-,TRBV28,ASTKTVYEQY
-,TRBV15,ATSRLPPHAGSYEQY
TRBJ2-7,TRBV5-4,ASSLPGLGSYEQY
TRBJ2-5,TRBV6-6,ASSGSRGIETQY
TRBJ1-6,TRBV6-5,ASRGQGSSPLH